These 7 T cell receptor beta chains originate from one sample sequenced in a study of low-dose radiotherapy and immunotherapy resistance in tumors. Primers used for first-strand cDNA, a TRAV- and TRBV-specific set, covered both alpha and beta chains. With a V-primer adapter and a constant-region primer, TCRs were amplified for 20 to 25 PCR cycles. TCRdb processed the reads anew with MiXCR; each CDR3 protein has one entry. The table has tens of thousands of distinct CDR3 sequences, roughly a sixth seen once. Time point reported: before trial treatment. Sequences were derived from PBMCs, sampled before treatment. The receptor set was obtained from a male donor with prostate cancer.

The table lists this clonotype with many counts. V and J are TRBV10-3 and TRBJ1-5; D ambiguous. The CDR3 totals 15 residues. Germline CDR1 ENHRY, CDR2 SYGVKD. Trimming took 1 base from V and 0 from J, leaving 7 bases between them. This CDR3 reads CAISEWFISNQPQHF. The DNA for the CDR3 is TGTGCCATCAGTGAGTGGTTTATTAGCAATCAGCCCCAGCATTTT.

There are many counts of this clonotype. The genes are TRBV6-1 and TRBJ2-3, with 7 nucleotides matching TRBD2. V trimming: 7 bases; J trimming: 2 bases; junction bases outside the gene matches: 9. The length of the CDR3 is 15 residues. CDR1 MNHNS and CDR2 SASEGT come from the germline V gene. DNA of the CDR3: TGTGCCAGCAAGAGTCAGCGGGGCTTCACAGATACGCAGTATTTT. Protein: CASKSQRGFTDTQYF.

This clonotype was picked up many times. The junction differs from germline at one of its ends, possibly a read error. V and J are TRBV5-1 and TRBJ2-3; D not certain. Germline assignment: CDR1 SGHRS and CDR2 YFSETQ. The CDR3 totals 12 residues. CDR3 nucleotides: TGCGCCAGTAGCTTAATTTACGATACGCAGTATTTT. This sequence encodes CASSLIYDTQYF. Full variable domain (missing parts from reference TRBV5-1 and TRBJ2-3): KAGVTQTPRYLIKTRGQQVTLSCSPISGHRSVSWYQQTPGQGLQFLFEYFSETQRNKGNFPGRFSGRQFSNSRSEMNVSTLELGDSALYLCASSLIYDTQYFGPGTRLTVL.

The genes are TRBV7-2 and TRBJ2-5; possible D gene TRBD1, 5 bases. V gave up 5 bases and J gave up 5 bases, with 15 bases separating them. CDR3 length: 14 amino acids. The germline V gene encodes CDR1 SGHTA and CDR2 FQGNSA. CDR3 amino acids: CASSRPAGMETQYF. The CDR3, as DNA: TGTGCCAGCAGCCGCCCGGCAGGGATGGAGACCCAGTACTTC.

This clonotype was recorded many times. The chain links TRBV6-2 or TRBV6-3 to TRBJ2-1; a weak D match, TRBD2 (7 bases). Between the trimmed V and J ends, which lost 9 bases and 5 bases, there was a span of 20 bases. CDR3 length: 15 residues. Germline V gene sequence: CDR1 MNHEY, CDR2 SVGEGT. CDR3 loop: CASRERGGPNNEQFF. Written as DNA, the CDR3 is TGTGCCAGTCGTGAGAGGGGGGGGCCCAACAATGAGCAGTTCTTC.

This clonotype was seen repeatedly, ten times or more. The rearrangement links TRBV5-1 to TRBJ2-7; 10 positions agree with TRBD2. This CDR3 has 17 residues. The V segment lost 2 bases and the J segment 0 bases; nucleotides outside the gene matches: 8. In germline, CDR1 is SGHRS, CDR2 YFSETQ. Here the CDR3 reads CASSLRLAGANSYEQYF. The DNA for the CDR3 is TGCGCCAGCAGCTTAAGGCTAGCGGGGGCCAACTCCTACGAGCAGTACTTC.

In this sample, this clonotype turned up many times. The V and J genes are TRBV5-5 and TRBJ1-1; D possibly corresponds to TRBD1 (5 bases). Per the germline V gene, CDR1 is SGHKS and CDR2 is YYEKEE (reference sequence). Trimming shortened V by 8 bases and J by 3 bases, and 20 bases separated the two germline ends. The CDR3 has 15 residues. The CDR3: CASRTTGLVDTEAFF. For the CDR3, the DNA is TGTGCCAGTAGAACCACGGGACTCGTGGACACTGAAGCTTTCTTT.